These 10 T cell receptor beta chains share one sample of origin, sequenced in a study of T-cell memory formation after mild COVID-19. TCRdb reanalysed the 5' RACE reads using MiXCR and keeps one entry per CDR3 protein. The sample lists some 450,000 distinct CDR3 sequences, 20% occurring once. Sample: PBMCs or a T cell subset sorted from them (not recorded which). The receptors derive from an adult woman who had mild COVID-19 (a few samples of this study predate the infection). Cell type and time point are not known.

This clonotype turned up a few times. The chain couples TRBV5-1 to TRBJ2-5; TRBD1 matches at 9 bases. CDR1 and CDR2 (germline): SGHRS, YFSETQ. The CDR3 runs 17 residues. V dropped 0 bases and J dropped 0; count of bases not matched to a gene: 6. CDR3 bases: TGCGCCAGCAGCTTGGCCGGGACAGGGTCGAACCAAGAGACCCAGTACTTC. Translated: CASSLAGTGSNQETQYF. Variable domain in full (rest from reference TRBV5-1 and TRBJ2-5): KAGVTQTPRYLIKTRGQQVTLSCSPISGHRSVSWYQQTPGQGLQFLFEYFSETQRNKGNFPGRFSGRQFSNSRSEMNVSTLELGDSALYLCASSLAGTGSNQETQYFGPGTRLLVL.

The chain carries TRBV12-3 or TRBV12-4 and TRBJ2-1, with 7 bases aligning to TRBD2. V gave up 5 bases and J gave up 0 bases; unmatched junction bases: 7. The CDR3 has 16 residues. CDR3 DNA sequence: TGTGCCAGCAGTACGTTCGGCGGGAGCTCCTACAATGAGCAGTTCTTC. Protein product: CASSTFGGSSYNEQFF.

There are a few counts of this clonotype. The chain links TRBV7-9 to TRBJ1-2; no firm D call. This CDR3 comprises 15 residues. Germline loops: CDR1 SEHNR, CDR2 FQNEAQ (reference sequence). The V end was cut by 1 base, the J end by 5 bases, with 14 bases between. CDR3 in amino acids: CASSLGTAGGYGYTF. CDR3 nucleotides: TGTGCCAGCAGCTTAGGCACGGCAGGAGGATATGGCTACACCTTC.

This clonotype was seen a few times. The genes are TRBV5-5 and TRBJ2-5; D is uncertain. The CDR3 consists of 15 residues. V lost 4 bases, J lost 0 bases, and 13 bases lay in between. CDR1 is SGHKS and CDR2 is YYEKEE in the germline V gene (reference sequence). The DNA for the CDR3 is TGTGCCAGCAGCCTATCCCCGTCGTACCAAGAGACCCAGTACTTC. Translating gives CASSLSPSYQETQYF.

The chain has TRBV7-3 and TRBJ2-1, with 9 bases lining up with TRBD2. With 3 bases clipped from V and 5 bases from J, the junction kept 2 bases outside the gene matches. CDR1 is SGHTA and CDR2 is FQGTGA in the germline V gene. The CDR3 length is 14 residues. CDR3 coding DNA: TGTGCCAGCAGCTTCGGACTAGCGAACAATGAGCAGTTCTTC. Protein product: CASSFGLANNEQFF.

This chain joins TRBV7-6 and TRBJ2-7, with D maybe TRBD1 (7 bases). Germline loops: CDR1 SGHVS, CDR2 FNYEAQ. The CDR3 is 15 amino acids. V was trimmed by 2 bases and J by 3 bases, leaving 14 bases between them. The CDR3 DNA sequence: TGTGCCAGCAGCTTAAAAAGCAGGGGGGTCTACGAGCAGTACTTC. It is translated as CASSLKSRGVYEQYF. The variable domain in full, completed from reference TRBV7-6 and TRBJ2-7, reads GAGVSQSPRYKVTKRGQDVALRCDPISGHVSLYWYRQALGQGPEFLTYFNYEAQQDKSGLPNDRFSAERPEGSISTLTIQRTEQRDSAMYRCASSLKSRGVYEQYFGPGTRLTVT.

This clonotype occurred a few times. The CDR3 loop reads CASSQDRRGRSGTDTQYF. In DNA, the CDR3 is TGTGCCAGCAGCCAAGATCGCCGGGGGCGTTCGGGCACAGATACGCAGTATTTT. The genes are TRBV3-1 and TRBJ2-3, with D perhaps being TRBD1 or TRBD2 (6 bases each). The V gene lost 0 bases and the J gene lost 1 base, with 17 bases spanning the gap. Germline V gene sequence: CDR1 LGHDT, CDR2 YNNKEL (reference sequence). The CDR3 is 18 residues long.

This clonotype has a handful of counts. The chain couples TRBV5-1 to TRBJ1-6, with 9 positions matching TRBD1. CDR3 length: 17 amino acids. V lost 1 base to trimming and J lost 5 bases; unmatched junction nucleotides: 7. The germline V gene encodes CDR1 SGHRS and CDR2 YFSETQ. The CDR3 spells CASSLTGGAGDNSPLHF. CDR3 nucleotide sequence: TGCGCCAGCAGCTTGACAGGGGGCGCGGGGGATAATTCACCCCTCCACTTT. The full variable domain, rest sourced from reference TRBV5-1 and TRBJ1-6, is KAGVTQTPRYLIKTRGQQVTLSCSPISGHRSVSWYQQTPGQGLQFLFEYFSETQRNKGNFPGRFSGRQFSNSRSEMNVSTLELGDSALYLCASSLTGGAGDNSPLHFGNGTRLTVT.

V gene TRBV4-2 combines with J gene TRBJ2-1; no clear D. Germline V CDR1 and CDR2: LGHNA, YNFKEQ. Trimming cost V 1 base and J 6 bases, with 4 bases left between them. This CDR3 has 12 amino acids. The CDR3 is CASSQAGNEQFF. The DNA of the CDR3 is TGTGCCAGCAGCCAAGCAGGCAATGAGCAGTTCTTC.

This clonotype was found a few times. V gene TRBV5-1 combines with J gene TRBJ2-1, with 8 bases aligning to TRBD2. Germline V gene sequence: CDR1 SGHRS, CDR2 YFSETQ. This CDR3 region has 18 residues. With 6 bases clipped from V and 0 bases from J, the junction kept 14 bases outside the gene matches. CDR3 DNA: TGCGCCAGCACCCCGAGTCGGGGGGGAACCCCCTCCTACAATGAGCAGTTCTTC. Its translation is CASTPSRGGTPSYNEQFF.